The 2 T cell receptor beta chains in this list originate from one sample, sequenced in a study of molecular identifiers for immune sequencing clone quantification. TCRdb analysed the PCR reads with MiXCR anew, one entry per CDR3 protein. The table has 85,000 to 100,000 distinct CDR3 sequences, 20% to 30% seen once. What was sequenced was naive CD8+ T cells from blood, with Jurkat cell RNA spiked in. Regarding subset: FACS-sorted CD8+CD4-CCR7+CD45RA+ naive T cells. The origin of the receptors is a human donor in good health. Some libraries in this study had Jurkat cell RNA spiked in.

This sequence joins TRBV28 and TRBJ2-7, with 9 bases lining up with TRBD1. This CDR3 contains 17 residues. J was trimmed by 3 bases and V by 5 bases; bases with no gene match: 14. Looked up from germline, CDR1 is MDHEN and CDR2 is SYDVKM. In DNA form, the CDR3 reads TGTGCCAGCAGTCCGAGCGACCGGGACAGGGATCGCTACGAGCAGTACTTC. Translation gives CASSPSDRDRDRYEQYF. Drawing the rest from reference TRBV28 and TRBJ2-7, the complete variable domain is DVKVTQSSRYLVKRTGEKVFLECVQDMDHENMFWYRQDPGLGLRLIYFSYDVKMKEKGDIPEGYSVSREKKERFSLILESASTNQTSMYLCASSPSDRDRDRYEQYFGPGTRLTVT.

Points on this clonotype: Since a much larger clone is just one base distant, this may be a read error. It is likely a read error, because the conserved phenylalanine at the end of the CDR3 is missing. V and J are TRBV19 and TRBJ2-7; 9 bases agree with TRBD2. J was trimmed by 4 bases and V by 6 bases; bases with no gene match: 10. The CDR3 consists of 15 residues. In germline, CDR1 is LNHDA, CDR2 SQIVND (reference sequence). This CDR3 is CASSMEGLASYEQYL. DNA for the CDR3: TGTGCCAGTAGCATGGAAGGACTAGCGTCGTACGAGCAGTACCTC.